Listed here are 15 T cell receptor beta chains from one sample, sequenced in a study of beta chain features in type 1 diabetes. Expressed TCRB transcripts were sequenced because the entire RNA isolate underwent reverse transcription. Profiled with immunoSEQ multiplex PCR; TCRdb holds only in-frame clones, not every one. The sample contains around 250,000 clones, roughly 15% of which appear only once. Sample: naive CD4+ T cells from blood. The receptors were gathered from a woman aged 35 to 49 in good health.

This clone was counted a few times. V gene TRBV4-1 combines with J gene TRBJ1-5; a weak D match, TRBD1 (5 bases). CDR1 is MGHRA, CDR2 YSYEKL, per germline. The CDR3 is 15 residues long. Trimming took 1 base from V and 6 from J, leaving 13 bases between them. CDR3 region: CASSQGRVWVQPQHF. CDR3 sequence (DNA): TGCGCCAGCAGCCAAGGCAGGGTATGGGTTCAGCCCCAGCATTTT.

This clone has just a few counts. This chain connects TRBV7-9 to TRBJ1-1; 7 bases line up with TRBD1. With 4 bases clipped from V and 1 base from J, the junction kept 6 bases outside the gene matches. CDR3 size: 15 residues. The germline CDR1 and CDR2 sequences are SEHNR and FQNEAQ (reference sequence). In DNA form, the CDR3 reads TGTGCCAGCAGCTCGACCGGGACAGCGAACACTGAAGCTTTCTTT. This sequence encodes CASSSTGTANTEAFF.

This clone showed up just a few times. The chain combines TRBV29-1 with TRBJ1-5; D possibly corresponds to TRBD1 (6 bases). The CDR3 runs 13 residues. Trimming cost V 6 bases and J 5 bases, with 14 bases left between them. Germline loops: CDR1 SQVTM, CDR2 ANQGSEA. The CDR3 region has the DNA TGCAGCGTCCGGGGGGGGCCGGATCAGCCCCAGCATTTT. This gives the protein CSVRGGPDQPQHF.

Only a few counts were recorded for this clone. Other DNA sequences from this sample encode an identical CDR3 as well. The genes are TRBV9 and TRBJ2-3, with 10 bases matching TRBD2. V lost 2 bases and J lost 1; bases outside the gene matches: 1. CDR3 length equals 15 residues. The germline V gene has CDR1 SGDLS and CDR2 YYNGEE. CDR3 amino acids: CASSVTSGGTDTQYF. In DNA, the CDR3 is TGTGCCAGCAGCGTTACTAGCGGGGGCACAGATACGCAGTATTTT.

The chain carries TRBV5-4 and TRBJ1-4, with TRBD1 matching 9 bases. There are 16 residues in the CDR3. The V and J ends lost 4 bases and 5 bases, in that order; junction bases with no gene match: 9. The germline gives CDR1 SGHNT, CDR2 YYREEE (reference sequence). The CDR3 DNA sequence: TGTGCCAGCAGCAGGGCAACGGGACAGGGCAATGAAAAACTGTTTTTT. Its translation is CASSRATGQGNEKLFF.

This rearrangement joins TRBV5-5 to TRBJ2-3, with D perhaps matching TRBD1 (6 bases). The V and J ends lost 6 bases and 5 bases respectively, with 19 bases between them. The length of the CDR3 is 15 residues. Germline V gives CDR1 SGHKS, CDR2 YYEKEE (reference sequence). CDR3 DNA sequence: TGTGCCAGCAACCCGACCGACGCAGGGGTAGATACGCAGTATTTT. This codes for CASNPTDAGVDTQYF. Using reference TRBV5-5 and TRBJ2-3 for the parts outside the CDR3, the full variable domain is DAGVTQSPTHLIKTRGQQVTLRCSPISGHKSVSWYQQVLGQGPQFIFQYYEKEERGRGNFPDRFSARQFPNYSSELNVNALLLGDSALYLCASNPTDAGVDTQYFGPGTRLTVL.

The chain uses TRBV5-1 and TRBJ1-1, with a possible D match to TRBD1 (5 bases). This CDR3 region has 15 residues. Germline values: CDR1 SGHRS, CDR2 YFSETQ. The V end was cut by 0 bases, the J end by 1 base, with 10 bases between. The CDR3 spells CASSLVGARNTEAFF. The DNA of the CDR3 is TGCGCCAGCAGCTTGGTAGGGGCTAGGAACACTGAAGCTTTCTTT.

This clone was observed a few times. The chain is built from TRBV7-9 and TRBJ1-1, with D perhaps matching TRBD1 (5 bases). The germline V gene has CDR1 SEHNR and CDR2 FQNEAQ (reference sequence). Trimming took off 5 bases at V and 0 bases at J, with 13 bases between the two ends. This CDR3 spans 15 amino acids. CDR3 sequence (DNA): TGTGCCAGCAGCCGTTTGGGGCCCATGAACACTGAAGCTTTCTTT. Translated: CASSRLGPMNTEAFF.

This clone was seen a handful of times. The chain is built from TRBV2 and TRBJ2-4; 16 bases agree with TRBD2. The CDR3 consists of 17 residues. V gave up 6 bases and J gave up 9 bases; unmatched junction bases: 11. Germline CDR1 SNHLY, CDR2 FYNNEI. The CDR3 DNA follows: TGTGCCAGCAGGATCGAGGGACTAGCGGGGGGGCGTGTCATTCAGTACTTC. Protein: CASRIEGLAGGRVIQYF.

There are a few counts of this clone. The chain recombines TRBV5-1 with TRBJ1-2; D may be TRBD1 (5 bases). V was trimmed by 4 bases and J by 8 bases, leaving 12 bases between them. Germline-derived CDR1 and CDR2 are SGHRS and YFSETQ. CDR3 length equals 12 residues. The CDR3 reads CASSRGGEGYTF. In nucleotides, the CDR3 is TGCGCCAGCAGCCGGGGCGGGGAAGGCTACACCTTC. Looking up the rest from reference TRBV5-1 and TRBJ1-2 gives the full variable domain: KAGVTQTPRYLIKTRGQQVTLSCSPISGHRSVSWYQQTPGQGLQFLFEYFSETQRNKGNFPGRFSGRQFSNSRSEMNVSTLELGDSALYLCASSRGGEGYTFGSGTRLTVV.

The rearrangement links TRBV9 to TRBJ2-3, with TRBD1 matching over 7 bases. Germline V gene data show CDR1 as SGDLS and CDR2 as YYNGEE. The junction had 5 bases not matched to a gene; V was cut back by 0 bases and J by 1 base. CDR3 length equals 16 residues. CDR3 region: CASSVGGGRGTDTQYF. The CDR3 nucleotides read TGTGCCAGCAGCGTAGGAGGGGGCAGGGGCACAGATACGCAGTATTTT.

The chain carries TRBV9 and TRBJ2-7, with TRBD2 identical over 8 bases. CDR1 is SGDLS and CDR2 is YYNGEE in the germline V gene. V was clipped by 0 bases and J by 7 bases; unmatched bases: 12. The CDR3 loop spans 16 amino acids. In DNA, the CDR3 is TGTGCCAGCAGCGTAGCCGTTAGCGGGGCTGCGGGGGAGCAGTACTTC. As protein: CASSVAVSGAAGEQYF.

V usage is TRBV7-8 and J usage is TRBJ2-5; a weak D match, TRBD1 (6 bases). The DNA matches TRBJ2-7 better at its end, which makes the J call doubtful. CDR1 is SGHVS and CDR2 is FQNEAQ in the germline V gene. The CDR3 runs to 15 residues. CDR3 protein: CASSFDTGLGNEQYF. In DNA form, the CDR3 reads TGTGCCAGCAGCTTCGATACAGGGTTGGGGAACGAGCAGTACTTC.

The CDR3, as DNA: TGCGCCAGCAGGGTAGGGCCAGGGAGGGAGGACACTGAAGCTTTCTTT. Amino acid sequence: CASRVGPGREDTEAFF. The chain joins TRBV4-3 to TRBJ1-1; D is perhaps TRBD1 (5 bases). Germline assignment: CDR1 LGHNA and CDR2 YSLEER. This CDR3 region has 16 residues. Deletions cut 6 bases from V and 3 bases from J, with 20 bases between.

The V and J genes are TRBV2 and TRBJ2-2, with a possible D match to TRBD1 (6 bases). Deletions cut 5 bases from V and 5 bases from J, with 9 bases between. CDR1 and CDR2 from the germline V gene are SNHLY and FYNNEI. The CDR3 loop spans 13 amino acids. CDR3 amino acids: CASSLQGTGELFF. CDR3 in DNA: TGTGCCAGCAGTTTACAGGGAACCGGGGAGCTGTTTTTT.